The clone carrying this T cell receptor (beta chain) was observed at least ten times. This sample stems from a study of T-cell memory formation after mild COVID-19. The CDR3 has 16 residues. Trimming took 0 bases from V and 0 from J, leaving 9 bases between them. Germline CDR1 and CDR2: LGHDT and YNNKEL (reference sequence). A single record per CDR3 protein comes from TCRdb applying MiXCR to the 5' RACE reads. The repertoire includes about 38,000 distinct CDR3 sequences, around 10% of them detected once, and roughly 27% sits in the top ten. The sequence was collected from a man between 18 and 29 years old who had mild COVID-19 (a few samples of this study predate the infection). Cell type and time point are not known. The rearrangement links TRBV3-1 to TRBJ2-1; D may be TRBD1 or TRBD2 (5 bases each). Sequences were obtained from PBMCs or a T cell subset sorted from them (not recorded which). For the CDR3, the DNA is TGTGCCAGCAGCCAAGAGAGGGGAAGCTCCTACAATGAGCAGTTCTTC. Its protein is CASSQERGSSYNEQFF.